Described below is a single T cell receptor (beta chain) sequence and its context. Its target is unknown. The data were produced by immunoSEQ multiplex PCR, yet TCRdb's version contains in-frame clones alone and is incomplete. The sample gives roughly 30,000 clones, roughly 90% of which show up once; 2% to 2.5% is in the top ten. The sample belongs to a study of T cells in tuberculosis. Study-level background: IGRA-negative adolescents, IGRA-positive adolescents with latent tuberculosis and adults with active tuberculosis formed this South African cohort. General observations from the study: Shorter CDR3-alpha in active tuberculosis partly drove smaller distances.

Tuberculin skin test and IGRA determined adolescents' latent tuberculosis status at entry. The germline V gene has CDR1 KGHSH and CDR2 LQKENI. This CDR3 contains 19 residues. V was cut by 2 bases and J by 3 bases, with 26 bases left in between. The chain is built from TRBV18 and TRBJ2-7; the D gene is possibly TRBD1 (6 bases). The clonotype originates from a donor under 30 with latent tuberculosis or without tuberculosis infection. The sequenced sample was PBMCs. Written as DNA, the CDR3 is TGTGCCAGCTCACCATCCCAGGGGATATACCCTCAACTGATCTACGAGCAGTACTTC. Amino acids: CASSPSQGIYPQLIYEQYF.